This TCR beta chain was sequenced in a study of T-cell reconstitution after alpha-beta-depleted transplantation in children. Germline-derived CDR1 and CDR2 are LNHNV and YYDKDF (reference sequence). Trimming cost V 3 bases and J 7 bases, with 12 bases left between them. This CDR3 spans 14 amino acids. In its sample, this clonotype was seen a few times. The antigen remains undetermined. For TCRbeta, the library was prepared with unique molecular identifiers. MiXCR, applied by TCRdb to the PCR reads, yields one record per CDR3 protein. The sample shows around 800,000 distinct CDR3 sequences, about 15% of them seen only once. Regarding the study as a whole: Some patients showed high day-60 TCRbeta diversity, which derived from surviving recipient T cells and thymic progenitors. Alpha-beta T cells present about two months after transplant were reported to originate from several hundred expanded graft clones. T-cell counts and diversity at one year post-transplant came mainly from newly produced T cells.

Source: PBMCs, mostly from graft donor cells, taken 360 days after TCRalphabeta/CD19-depleted stem cell transplant. This TCR was sampled from a male patient younger than 18 who had a stem cell transplant for acute lymphoblastic leukemia, so the T cells may come from the graft donor. V usage is TRBV15 and J usage is TRBJ1-4, with no clear D. The CDR3 here is CATSSTVTGEKLFF. CDR3 DNA sequence: TGTGCCACCAGCAGCACGGTCACGGGTGAAAAACTGTTTTTT.